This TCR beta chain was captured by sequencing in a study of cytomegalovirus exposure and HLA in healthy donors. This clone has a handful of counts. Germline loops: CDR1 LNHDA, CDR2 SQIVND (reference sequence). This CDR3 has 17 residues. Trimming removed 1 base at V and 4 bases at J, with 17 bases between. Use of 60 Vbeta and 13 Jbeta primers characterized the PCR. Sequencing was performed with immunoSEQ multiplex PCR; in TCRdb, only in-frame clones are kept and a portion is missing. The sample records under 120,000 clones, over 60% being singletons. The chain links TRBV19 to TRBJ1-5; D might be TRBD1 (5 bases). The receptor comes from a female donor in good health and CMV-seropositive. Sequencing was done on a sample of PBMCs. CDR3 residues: CASSIVTAGNVNQPQHF. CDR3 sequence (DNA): TGTGCCAGTAGTATAGTAACCGCAGGGAACGTGAATCAGCCCCAGCATTTT.